These 32 T cell receptor beta chains were sequenced from one sample in a study of blood T cell repertoires in COVID-19. Generated by immunoSEQ multiplex PCR, the TCRdb table keeps only in-frame clones and is missing some. This sample has about 170,000 clones, with around 82% found just once. What was sequenced was peripheral blood. The origin of the receptors is a man between 65 and 85 years old with active or convalescent COVID-19.

The rearrangement uses TRBV7-9 and TRBJ2-1; the match to TRBD2 covers 7 bases. This CDR3 comprises 16 residues. V lost 4 bases and J lost 2; bases outside the gene matches: 8. Germline-derived CDR1 and CDR2 are SEHNR and FQNEAQ (reference sequence). This CDR3 is CASSYPGAGAYNEQFF. The CDR3 DNA reads TGTGCCAGCAGCTATCCCGGGGCGGGGGCCTACAATGAGCAGTTCTTC.

The rearrangement links TRBV2 to TRBJ2-1, with D unresolved. CDR1 and CDR2 (germline): SNHLY, FYNNEI. The CDR3 runs to 15 residues. Trimming stripped 2 bases from V and 0 bases from J, with 8 bases between. The CDR3 nucleotides read TGTGCCAGCAGTGAACCCATGAGCTCCTACAATGAGCAGTTCTTC. Its protein product is CASSEPMSSYNEQFF.

The CDR3, as DNA: TGTGCCAGCAGCCGGGGGACGGCCTCTAATGAAAAACTGTTTTTT. Protein: CASSRGTASNEKLFF. The chain is built from TRBV5-4 and TRBJ1-4, with a tentative D call TRBD1 (5 bases). V lost 4 bases, J lost 3 bases, and 13 bases lay in between. CDR3 length: 15 residues. Per the germline V gene, CDR1 is SGHNT and CDR2 is YYREEE (reference sequence).

V is TRBV24-1 and J is TRBJ1-2, with TRBD1 identical over 8 bases. V gave up 3 bases and J gave up 5 bases; unmatched junction bases: 7. CDR1 is KGHDR, CDR2 SFDVKD, per germline. There are 15 residues in the CDR3. Here the CDR3 DNA reads TGTGCCACCAGTGATCCCAGGGGGCGATCGTATGGCTACACCTTC. As protein: CATSDPRGRSYGYTF.

The chain employs TRBV15 and TRBJ2-7; 10 bases agree with TRBD2. Germline CDR1 reads LNHNV; CDR2 reads YYDKDF (reference sequence). The CDR3 is made up of 17 amino acids. J was trimmed by 0 bases and V by 0 bases; bases with no gene match: 5. The CDR3 protein is CATSRDLLAGVSYEQYF. CDR3 DNA sequence: TGTGCCACCAGCAGAGACCTTCTAGCGGGGGTCTCCTACGAGCAGTACTTC.

The chain carries TRBV9 and TRBJ2-3; the D gene is possibly TRBD2 (6 bases). The germline CDR1 and CDR2 sequences are SGDLS and YYNGEE. The CDR3 is made up of 15 amino acids. Trimming stripped 0 bases from V and 4 bases from J, with 12 bases between. For the CDR3, the DNA is TGTGCCAGCAGCGTAGGTACTGGCGGGGCAGATACGCAGTATTTT. Translated: CASSVGTGGADTQYF.

This clone was picked up a small number of times. This chain links TRBV4-2 with TRBJ2-5; maybe TRBD1 (5 bases). This CDR3 contains 13 residues. Germline CDR1 is LGHNA and CDR2 is YNFKEQ. Between the trimmed V and J ends, which lost 0 bases and 7 bases, there was a span of 9 bases. CDR3 loop: CASSQDSQGTQYF. CDR3 DNA sequence: TGTGCCAGCAGCCAAGATAGTCAGGGGACCCAGTACTTC.

This clone was picked up a small number of times. The rearrangement uses TRBV2 and TRBJ2-7; D unclear. CDR3 length equals 13 residues. V lost 4 bases, J lost 4 bases, and 11 bases lay in between. Germline V gene data show CDR1 as SNHLY and CDR2 as FYNNEI. CDR3: CASSVEKRYEQYF. CDR3 DNA: TGTGCCAGCAGTGTAGAAAAACGATACGAGCAGTACTTC.

The genes are TRBV11-3 and TRBJ2-3, with a possible D match to TRBD2 (5 bases). Deletions cut 1 base from V and 5 bases from J, with 13 bases between. This CDR3 has 15 amino acids. The V gene's germline CDR1 is SGHNT and CDR2 YENEEA. In nucleotides, the CDR3 is TGTGCCAGCAGCTTAGGCCTTGGACGGGGAGATACGCAGTATTTT. Its protein is CASSLGLGRGDTQYF. The whole variable domain, remainder taken from reference TRBV11-3 and TRBJ2-3, is EAGVVQSPRYKIIEKKQPVAFWCNPISGHNTLYWYLQNLGQGPELLIRYENEEAVDDSQLPKDRFSAERLKGVDSTLKIQPAELGDSAVYLCASSLGLGRGDTQYFGPGTRLTVL.

The chain employs TRBV5-6 and TRBJ2-3; D unclear. V was shortened by 3 bases and J by 3 bases, with 8 bases between the two germline ends. Germline CDR1 SGHDT, CDR2 YYEEEE. The CDR3 runs 13 residues. The CDR3 bases are TGTGCCAGCAGCTCCGACACGACAGATACGCAGTATTTT. Amino acids: CASSSDTTDTQYF.

This chain connects TRBV29-1 to TRBJ2-1; TRBD1 matches at 9 bases. The germline gives CDR1 SQVTM, CDR2 ANQGSEA. CDR3 length: 15 amino acids. Trimming took 7 bases from V and 2 from J; bases not matched to a gene: 9. Written as DNA, the CDR3 is TGCAGCGCCTCCCGGGGGACAGGGACCTACAATGAGCAGTTCTTC. Amino acids: CSASRGTGTYNEQFF.

This chain uses TRBV11-2 with TRBJ1-5; no reliable D call. The CDR3 runs to 12 residues. The V gene lost 1 base and the J gene lost 6 bases, with 4 bases spanning the gap. The germline CDR1 and CDR2 sequences are SGHAT and FQNNGV. CDR3 residues: CASSLAGQPQHF. CDR3 coding DNA: TGTGCCAGCAGCTTAGCGGGTCAGCCCCAGCATTTT. Based on the CDR3 plus reference TRBV11-2 and TRBJ1-5, the full variable domain is EAGVAQSPRYKIIEKRQSVAFWCNPISGHATLYWYQQILGQGPKLLIQFQNNGVVDDSQLPKDRFSAERLKGVDSTLKIQPAKLEDSAVYLCASSLAGQPQHFGDGTRLSIL.

The chain uses TRBV5-4 and TRBJ2-7; 8 nucleotides align to TRBD1. Germline V gene lookup returns CDR1 SGHNT and CDR2 YYREEE (reference sequence). CDR3 size: 15 residues. J gave up 5 bases and V 6 bases, and 13 bases lay outside the gene matches. The CDR3 protein is CASNSHLAGGNEQYF. The DNA of the CDR3 is TGTGCCAGCAACTCCCACTTGGCAGGGGGCAACGAGCAGTACTTC.

The V and J genes are TRBV20-1 and TRBJ1-2, with 8 positions matching TRBD1. This CDR3 comprises 11 residues. V dropped 6 bases and J dropped 8; count of bases not matched to a gene: 5. CDR1 is DFQATT and CDR2 is SNEGSKA in the germline V gene (reference sequence). DNA of the CDR3: TGCAGTGCACCACAGGGGGACGGCTACACCTTC. Translated: CSAPQGDGYTF.

Of note for this clone: Additional DNA sequences in this sample encode the identical CDR3. The chain carries TRBV7-2 and TRBJ2-7, with 10 positions matching TRBD1. The CDR3 has 16 residues. The J segment lost 0 bases and the V segment lost 6 bases, leaving 8 bases of the junction unmatched. The germline V gene has CDR1 SGHTA and CDR2 FQGNSA. The CDR3 is CASSSPGQGFSYEQYF. CDR3 nucleotide sequence: TGTGCCAGCAGTTCGCCGGGACAGGGGTTCTCCTACGAGCAGTACTTC.

This clone was recorded once. The chain couples TRBV12-3 or TRBV12-4 to TRBJ1-5; no definite D call. The CDR3 is 13 residues long. The V and J ends lost 5 bases and 6 bases respectively, with 11 bases between them. CDR3 sequence (DNA): TGTGCCAGCAGTGGAATTCGAGGTCAGCCCCAGCATTTT. As protein: CASSGIRGQPQHF.

This chain links TRBV18 with TRBJ1-3; TRBD1 matches at 10 bases. V was clipped by 2 bases and J by 3 bases; unmatched bases: 7. Germline V gene data show CDR1 as KGHSH and CDR2 as LQKENI. This CDR3 comprises 17 residues. CDR3 region: CASSPYDRGPYGNTIYF. The CDR3 DNA sequence: TGTGCCAGCTCACCATACGACAGGGGGCCATATGGAAACACCATATATTTT.

The CDR3 sequence: CASSLGSGRTQDTQYF. CDR3 coding DNA: TGCGCCAGCAGCTTGGGGTCGGGGAGGACCCAGGATACGCAGTATTTT. This chain joins TRBV5-1 and TRBJ2-3; tentative D call: TRBD2 (6 bases). The CDR3 has 16 amino acids. V gave up 0 bases and J gave up 6 bases, with 17 bases separating them. The germline gives CDR1 SGHRS, CDR2 YFSETQ. Combining the CDR3 with reference TRBV5-1 and TRBJ2-3 gives the whole variable domain KAGVTQTPRYLIKTRGQQVTLSCSPISGHRSVSWYQQTPGQGLQFLFEYFSETQRNKGNFPGRFSGRQFSNSRSEMNVSTLELGDSALYLCASSLGSGRTQDTQYFGPGTRLTVL.

This clone was seen a handful of times. The chain is built from TRBV5-6 and TRBJ2-5; D not resolved. The CDR3 runs 14 residues. Trimming took 0 bases from V and 1 from J, leaving 7 bases between them. Germline CDR1 and CDR2: SGHDT and YYEEEE. CDR3 coding DNA: TGTGCCAGCAGCTTGGGACTGCCCCAAGAGACCCAGTACTTC. It is translated as CASSLGLPQETQYF.

Points on this clone: This CDR3 is also generated by other DNA sequences in the sample. This chain connects TRBV19 to TRBJ1-5, with D possibly being TRBD1 (5 bases). Germline CDR1 reads LNHDA; CDR2 reads SQIVND (reference sequence). This CDR3 comprises 14 residues. The V end lost 3 bases, the J end lost 7 bases, and 13 bases lay between the germline ends. CDR3 in DNA: TGTGCCAGTAGTATCAGGCAGGGTGGCCAGCCCCAGCATTTT. Its protein product is CASSIRQGGQPQHF. The entire variable domain, with the rest obtained from reference TRBV19 and TRBJ1-5, is as follows: DGGITQSPKYLFRKEGQNVTLSCEQNLNHDAMYWYRQDPGQGLRLIYYSQIVNDFQKGDIAEGYSVSREKKESFPLTVTSAQKNPTAFYLCASSIRQGGQPQHFGDGTRLSIL.

The rearrangement uses TRBV6-5 and TRBJ1-3; no reliable D call. V lost 0 bases, J lost 0 bases, and 6 bases lay in between. The CDR3 contains 15 residues. Germline V gene lookup returns CDR1 MNHEY and CDR2 SVGAGI. The CDR3 protein is CASSYSRGSGNTIYF. CDR3 coding DNA: TGTGCCAGCAGTTACTCGCGCGGCTCTGGAAACACCATATATTTT.

In DNA form, the CDR3 reads TGTGCCAGCAGCAAGACAGCTAACACTGAAGCTTTCTTT. Its translation is CASSKTANTEAFF. The chain uses TRBV14 and TRBJ1-1; tentatively, D is TRBD1 (5 bases). This CDR3 spans 13 amino acids. The V and J ends lost 5 bases and 2 bases respectively, with 9 bases between them. Germline V gene sequence: CDR1 SGHDN, CDR2 FVKESK.

V usage is TRBV30 and J usage is TRBJ1-2; D remains unclear. This CDR3 region has 15 residues. Trimming removed 0 bases from V and 1 base from J, with 12 bases in between. CDR1 GTSNPN and CDR2 SVGIG come from the germline V gene (reference sequence). CDR3 bases: TGTGCCTGGAGTGTTCGGGGTGTTGGTAACTATGGCTACACCTTC. Its protein is CAWSVRGVGNYGYTF.

The chain's CDR3 is CASSSQGPLSPLHF. In DNA, the CDR3 is TGTGCCAGCAGTTCTCAGGGGCCACTTTCACCCCTCCACTTT. The V gene is TRBV7-2, the J gene TRBJ1-6; D might be TRBD1 (6 bases). The V gene's germline CDR1 is SGHTA and CDR2 FQGNSA. This CDR3 spans 14 amino acids. Between the trimmed V and J ends, which lost 6 bases and 9 bases, there was a span of 15 bases.

V usage is TRBV15 and J usage is TRBJ1-1; TRBD1 matches 7 bases. Germline V gene sequence: CDR1 LNHNV, CDR2 YYDKDF (reference sequence). Trimming at V came to 2 bases and at J to 7 bases, leaving 10 bases not matched to a gene. The CDR3 is 15 residues long. In DNA, the CDR3 is TGTGCCACCAGCAGACCCGGACAGGCGACGAGTGAAGCTTTCTTT. It specifies CATSRPGQATSEAFF.

A single count supports this clone. This chain connects TRBV28 to TRBJ2-1; 7 bases are a match to TRBD2. The germline V gene has CDR1 MDHEN and CDR2 SYDVKM. The CDR3 extends over 15 amino acids. Trimming at V came to 7 bases and at J to 8 bases, leaving 14 bases not matched to a gene. In nucleotides, the CDR3 is TGTGCCAGCATTGAGACTAGCCCGGGCGGTTATGAGCAGTTCTTC. It encodes CASIETSPGGYEQFF.

The chain links TRBV5-1 to TRBJ2-7, with D perhaps TRBD2 (5 bases). This CDR3 region has 14 residues. V was trimmed by 2 bases and J by 2 bases, leaving 11 bases between them. The germline CDR1 and CDR2 sequences are SGHRS and YFSETQ. The CDR3 region is CASSLREITYEQYF. CDR3 DNA sequence: TGCGCCAGCAGCTTAAGGGAGATAACCTACGAGCAGTACTTC.

This chain links TRBV11-2 with TRBJ1-2; D gene uncertain. Germline V gene sequence: CDR1 SGHAT, CDR2 FQNNGV. The CDR3 contains 14 residues. The V gene lost 3 bases and the J gene lost 10 bases, with 18 bases spanning the gap. The CDR3 sequence: CASSFQYSSDDYTF. CDR3 bases: TGTGCCAGCAGCTTTCAGTACAGTTCGGATGACTACACCTTC.

The V and J genes are TRBV11-2 and TRBJ2-1; perhaps TRBD2 as D (5 bases). The CDR3 covers 15 residues. The germline V and J ends were trimmed by 1 base and 8 bases, with 15 bases remaining between them. Germline V gene data show CDR1 as SGHAT and CDR2 as FQNNGV. The CDR3 is CASSLGVLAGDEQFF. The CDR3 nucleotides are TGTGCCAGCAGCTTAGGGGTCCTAGCCGGCGATGAGCAGTTCTTC.

V usage is TRBV3-1 (or the pseudogene TRBV3-2) and J usage is TRBJ1-2, with 9 nucleotides matching TRBD1. CDR3 size: 12 residues. The V gene end was trimmed by 6 bases and the J gene end by 7 bases; junction bases not matched to a gene: 3. Germline V gene sequence: CDR1 LGHDT, CDR2 YNNKEL (reference sequence). CDR3 protein: CASRQGAGGYTF. For the CDR3, the DNA is TGTGCCAGCAGACAGGGGGCGGGTGGCTACACCTTC.

The chain joins TRBV19 to TRBJ2-3; a weak D match, TRBD2 (6 bases). Trimming cost V 3 bases and J 6 bases, with 13 bases left between them. Per germline, CDR1 LNHDA and CDR2 SQIVND (reference sequence). CDR3 length: 14 residues. The DNA of the CDR3 is TGTGCCAGTAGTATCGGAGGGGAGGCGGATACGCAGTATTTT. Translation gives CASSIGGEADTQYF.

In this sample, this clone turned up once. The J gene is TRBJ2-3, the V gene TRBV5-6; D remains unclear. Trimming stripped 4 bases from V and 7 bases from J, with 10 bases between. Germline V gene data show CDR1 as SGHDT and CDR2 as YYEEEE. This CDR3 is built from 12 residues. DNA of the CDR3: TGTGCCAGCAGCCAAACTACCTATACGCAGTATTTT. Translation: CASSQTTYTQYF.